Included here is one T cell receptor beta chain sequence, with context. The target antigen is unknown. Trimming removed 5 bases from V and 2 bases from J, with 13 bases in between. The germline CDR1 and CDR2 sequences are LNHDA and SQIVND (reference sequence). This CDR3 region has 14 residues. Every subset's genomic DNA went evenly onto several immunoSEQ plates. On sorted subsets, replicate PCRs used approximately 190 ng DNA, or about 33,000 T cell genomes. Original processing notes: ImmunoSEQ yielded junction-only sequences lacking quality scores, so filtering differed. Repertoires were generated with immunoSEQ multiplex PCR, while TCRdb's copy carries only in-frame clones and drops some. D and trimming were read from the DNA, whereas the V and J calls and clone size are those reported in that table. The sample gives around 2.5 million clones, 90% to 95% of which show up once; approximately 0.37% is in the top ten.

This sample stems from a study of shared clonotypes between healthy human individuals. Findings and caveats of the study: Rarefaction showed that sequencing of sorted subsets was incomplete (despite large depth).

The V and J genes are TRBV19 and TRBJ2-7; possible D gene TRBD2, 5 bases. Material: naive CD4+ T cells from PBMCs. The sample's subset: CD45RA+ positively selected. This clonotype originated in a man between 18 and 29 years old in good health. Some clones in this sample may be carry-over from other donors' samples. CDR3 sequence (DNA): TGTGCCAGTAGTGCCCAACTAGGGCCCTACGAGCAGTACTTC. As protein: CASSAQLGPYEQYF.